A single sample gave rise to the 24 T cell receptor beta chains below, sequenced in a study of blood T cell repertoires in COVID-19. Data came from immunoSEQ multiplex PCR; TCRdb stores just in-frame clones and leaves some out. The table includes 350,000 to 450,000 clones, around nine tenths detected once. What was sequenced was PBMCs or T cells enriched from blood (not recorded which). The receptor set was obtained from a woman aged 25 to 39 who had recovered from COVID-19.

The chain is built from TRBV7-6 and TRBJ2-2; 9 nucleotides agree with TRBD2. Germline V gene data show CDR1 as SGHVS and CDR2 as FNYEAQ. The CDR3 runs to 13 residues. Written as DNA, the CDR3 is TGTGCTGGGCGGGAGGGGCGTACCGGGGAGCTGTTTTTT. Encoded protein: CAGREGRTGELFF.

This clone was seen a handful of times. This rearrangement joins TRBV19 to TRBJ1-1; 7 nucleotides line up with TRBD1. CDR3 size: 14 residues. The V gene end was trimmed by 5 bases and the J gene end by 1 base; junction bases not matched to a gene: 4. Per germline, CDR1 LNHDA and CDR2 SQIVND (reference sequence). In nucleotides, the CDR3 is TGTGCCAGTAGTCACGGGACAGAGAACACTGAAGCTTTCTTT. Translated, it gives CASSHGTENTEAFF.

V and J are TRBV4-2 and TRBJ2-1; no clear D. In germline, CDR1 is LGHNA, CDR2 YNFKEQ. Trimming took 1 base from V and 5 from J, leaving 12 bases between them. The CDR3 spans 15 residues. DNA of the CDR3: TGTGCCAGCAGCCAAGCGGGTCTCCCGAACAATGAGCAGTTCTTC. It codes for CASSQAGLPNNEQFF.

The rearrangement uses TRBV6-5 and TRBJ2-7; 8 nucleotides agree with TRBD1. Germline CDR1 MNHEY, CDR2 SVGAGI. The CDR3 has 14 residues. Trimming took 5 bases from V and 2 from J; bases not matched to a gene: 5. The CDR3 nucleotides are TGTGCCAGCAGTCAGGACAGGGTAACCTACGAGCAGTACTTC. This translates into CASSQDRVTYEQYF.

The chain couples TRBV7-3 to TRBJ1-1; a possible D gene is TRBD1 (6 bases). Per germline, CDR1 SGHTA and CDR2 FQGTGA. V dropped 3 bases and J dropped 5 bases, with 10 bases sitting between them. CDR3 length equals 13 residues. CDR3: CASSFLGGTEAFF. CDR3 DNA: TGTGCCAGCAGCTTTTTAGGGGGAACTGAAGCTTTCTTT.

This chain uses TRBV5-6 with TRBJ1-1, with D hard to call. The V end was cut by 0 bases, the J end by 4 bases, with 10 bases between. Germline V gene data show CDR1 as SGHDT and CDR2 as YYEEEE. This CDR3 region has 14 residues. As DNA, the CDR3 is TGTGCCAGCAGCTTGGGCGGGTGGGGCACTGAAGCTTTCTTT. Translation: CASSLGGWGTEAFF.

J is TRBJ2-1 and V is TRBV27; 7 positions agree with TRBD1. This CDR3 region has 14 residues. The J segment lost 3 bases and the V segment lost 6 bases, leaving 5 bases of the junction unmatched. The germline V gene encodes CDR1 MNHEY and CDR2 SMNVEV (reference sequence). CDR3 nucleotides: TGTGCCAGCAGGAGGACAGGCCTCTACAATGAGCAGTTCTTC. Translating it yields CASRRTGLYNEQFF.

This chain connects TRBV6-1 to TRBJ1-4, with a tentative D call TRBD1 (6 bases). Trimming removed 6 bases at V and 5 bases at J, with 10 bases between. CDR3 length equals 13 residues. Per the germline V gene, CDR1 is MNHNS and CDR2 is SASEGT. The CDR3 here is CASRDSQNEKLFF. CDR3 nucleotides: TGTGCCAGCAGGGACAGCCAAAATGAAAAACTGTTTTTT.

This clone appeared once. The V gene is TRBV28, the J gene TRBJ2-5; D unresolved. Trimming left V 5 bases short and J 3 bases short, with 10 bases between. The length of the CDR3 is 13 residues. Per the germline V gene, CDR1 is MDHEN and CDR2 is SYDVKM. CDR3 sequence reads: CASSPTDKETQYF. The CDR3 region has the DNA TGTGCCAGCAGTCCAACCGACAAAGAGACCCAGTACTTC.

The chain is built from TRBV6-5 and TRBJ1-1; weak D call: TRBD1 (5 bases). Germline CDR1 reads MNHEY; CDR2 reads SVGAGI. V was trimmed by 8 bases and J by 0 bases, leaving 16 bases between them. This CDR3 is built from 15 residues. CDR3 sequence: CASWRGEGMNTEAFF. CDR3 DNA sequence: TGTGCCAGCTGGAGGGGAGAAGGCATGAACACTGAAGCTTTCTTT.

The gene calls are TRBV7-9 and TRBJ1-5; D call uncertain. V was clipped by 5 bases and J by 7 bases, with 12 bases between them. Germline V gives CDR1 SEHNR, CDR2 FQNEAQ (reference sequence). The CDR3 consists of 13 residues. The CDR3 spells CASSPGWAQPQHF. The CDR3 DNA sequence: TGTGCCAGCAGCCCCGGATGGGCACAGCCCCAGCATTTT.

V and J are TRBV19 and TRBJ1-1; perhaps TRBD1 as D (5 bases). Deletions cut 6 bases from V and 1 base from J, with 9 bases between. Per germline, CDR1 LNHDA and CDR2 SQIVND (reference sequence). The CDR3 is made up of 13 amino acids. The chain's CDR3 is CASRPGGNTEAFF. In nucleotides, the CDR3 is TGTGCCAGTAGGCCCGGGGGGAACACTGAAGCTTTCTTT.

This clone was seen once. The CDR3 DNA is TGTGCCAGCAGTTTATCCCCAACAGGCTCCTATGGCTACACCTTC. Encoded protein: CASSLSPTGSYGYTF. The rearrangement uses TRBV28 and TRBJ1-2; tentative D call: TRBD1 (5 bases). CDR3 length: 15 amino acids. With 1 base removed from V and 4 bases from J, the gap between germline ends came to 13 bases. Germline V lookup: CDR1 MDHEN, CDR2 SYDVKM.

This clone has only one observation. J is TRBJ2-4 and V is TRBV2, with D possibly TRBD2 on 5 matching bases. The germline CDR1 and CDR2 sequences are SNHLY and FYNNEI. V lost 4 bases and J 2 bases, leaving 9 bases between the germline ends. The CDR3 extends over 14 amino acids. CDR3: CASSVRGSKNIQYF. DNA of the CDR3: TGTGCCAGCAGTGTACGGGGATCCAAAAACATTCAGTACTTC.

This clone is a singleton in its sample. The chain employs TRBV7-9 and TRBJ2-7; TRBD2 is a possible D gene (5 bases). CDR1 and CDR2 (germline): SEHNR, FQNEAQ (reference sequence). CDR3 size: 17 residues. The V and J ends lost 1 base and 1 base respectively, with 17 bases between them. The CDR3: CASSLGGAEYPSYEQYF. The CDR3 DNA is TGTGCCAGCAGCTTAGGGGGAGCGGAGTACCCATCCTACGAGCAGTACTTC.

V and J are TRBV6-5 and TRBJ1-5; a possible D gene is TRBD1 (6 bases). Germline-derived CDR1 and CDR2 are MNHEY and SVGAGI. Trimming pared 0 bases from V and 2 bases from J, leaving 8 bases between. This CDR3 contains 15 residues. The CDR3 bases are TGTGCCAGCAGTTACTCGGGGGCCCGCAATCAGCCCCAGCATTTT. This translates into CASSYSGARNQPQHF.

The V gene is TRBV5-1, the J gene TRBJ1-1; 9 nucleotides agree with TRBD1. This CDR3 has 17 amino acids. V shed 3 bases, J shed 5 bases, and the junction held 14 bases outside the gene matches. Germline-derived CDR1 and CDR2 are SGHRS and YFSETQ. The CDR3 coding sequence is TGCGCCAGCAGCTCTGTAAACGGACAGGGGTCGGGAACTGAAGCTTTCTTT. Its protein is CASSSVNGQGSGTEAFF. The full variable domain, in which reference TRBV5-1 and TRBJ1-1 provide the parts outside the CDR3, is KAGVTQTPRYLIKTRGQQVTLSCSPISGHRSVSWYQQTPGQGLQFLFEYFSETQRNKGNFPGRFSGRQFSNSRSEMNVSTLELGDSALYLCASSSVNGQGSGTEAFFGQGTRLTVV.

This chain connects TRBV19 to TRBJ1-2; 9 positions agree with TRBD1. CDR1 is LNHDA, CDR2 SQIVND, per germline (reference sequence). V was clipped by 5 bases and J by 6 bases; unmatched bases: 16. This CDR3 spans 17 amino acids. The CDR3: CASSLLRGQGIVHGYTF. CDR3 nucleotides: TGTGCCAGTAGTCTCCTCCGGGGACAGGGTATCGTCCATGGCTACACCTTC.

The chain has TRBV6-5 and TRBJ1-1; D might be TRBD1 (6 bases). V was pared by 5 bases and J by 6 bases, with 16 bases between. This CDR3 spans 14 amino acids. Germline lookup yields CDR1 MNHEY and CDR2 SVGAGI. The CDR3 protein is CASSQTGSGAEAFF. For the CDR3, the DNA is TGTGCCAGCAGTCAAACAGGGTCTGGCGCTGAAGCTTTCTTT.

This clone has more than one count but fewer than ten. The chain combines TRBV10-1 with TRBJ2-1, with 7 bases matching TRBD2. The CDR3 extends over 15 amino acids. Germline loops: CDR1 WNHNN, CDR2 SYGVQD (reference sequence). Unmatched junction bases numbered 5, after V lost 3 bases and J lost 3 bases. In DNA form, the CDR3 reads TGCGCCAGCAGTGATGGGTCTAGCGGCTACAATGAGCAGTTCTTC. Translated, it gives CASSDGSSGYNEQFF.

The chain couples TRBV9 to TRBJ2-2; D possibly corresponds to TRBD1 (5 bases). The CDR3 runs to 15 residues. Germline values: CDR1 SGDLS, CDR2 YYNGEE. The ends were cut back, 2 bases at V and 2 bases at J, with 10 bases in the middle. CDR3 in DNA: TGTGCCAGCAGCGTTGAGACAGAAAACACCGGGGAGCTGTTTTTT. The encoded protein is CASSVETENTGELFF.

This chain links TRBV5-1 with TRBJ1-6; D is uncertain. V gave up 0 bases and J gave up 6 bases, with 7 bases separating them. The length of the CDR3 is 14 residues. Germline assignment: CDR1 SGHRS and CDR2 YFSETQ. CDR3 in DNA: TGCGCCAGCAGCTTGGAAGAGGGTAATTCACCCCTCCACTTT. It specifies CASSLEEGNSPLHF.

The rearrangement uses TRBV25-1 and TRBJ1-3, with D uncertain. V was cut by 5 bases and J by 2 bases, with 7 bases left in between. This CDR3 has 13 amino acids. The germline gives CDR1 MGHDK, CDR2 SYGVNS. CDR3 in amino acids: CASSTVPGNTIYF. The CDR3 DNA reads TGTGCCAGCAGTACGGTCCCTGGAAACACCATATATTTT.

The chain carries TRBV29-1 and TRBJ2-5, with D possibly being TRBD1 (6 bases). The germline V and J ends were trimmed by 0 bases and 5 bases, with 22 bases remaining between them. Germline V CDR1 and CDR2: SQVTM, ANQGSEA. CDR3 size: 17 residues. The CDR3, as DNA: TGCAGCGTTGAAGAACTTCTCCGGGACCCAAGGGGGGAGACCCAGTACTTC. It encodes CSVEELLRDPRGETQYF.